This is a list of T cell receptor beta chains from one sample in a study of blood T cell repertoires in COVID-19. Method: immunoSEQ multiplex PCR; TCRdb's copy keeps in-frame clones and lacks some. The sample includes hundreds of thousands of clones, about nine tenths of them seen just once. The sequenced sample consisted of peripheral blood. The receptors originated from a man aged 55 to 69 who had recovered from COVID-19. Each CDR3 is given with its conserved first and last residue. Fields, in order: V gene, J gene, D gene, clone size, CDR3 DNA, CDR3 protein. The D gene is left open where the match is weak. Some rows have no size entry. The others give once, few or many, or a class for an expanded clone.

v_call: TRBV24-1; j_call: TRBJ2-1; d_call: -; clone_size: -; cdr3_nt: TGTGCCACCAGTGAAGCCGACAGAGCCTACAATGAGCAGTTCTTC; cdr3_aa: CATSEADRAYNEQFF
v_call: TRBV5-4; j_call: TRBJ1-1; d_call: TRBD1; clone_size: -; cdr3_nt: TGTGCCAGCAGCCAGGGGGTGAGGACAGCGGGCACTGAAGCTTTCTTT; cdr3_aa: CASSQGVRTAGTEAFF
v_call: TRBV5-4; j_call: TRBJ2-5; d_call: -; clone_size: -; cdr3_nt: TGTGCCAGCAGCTCACGGGGAGGAAGGGTAGGAGAGACCCAGTACTTC; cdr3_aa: CASSSRGGRVGETQYF
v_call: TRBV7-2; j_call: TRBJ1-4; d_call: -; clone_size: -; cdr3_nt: TGTGCCAGCAGCTTAGCAGGGGCAACTAATGAAAAACTGTTTTTT; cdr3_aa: CASSLAGATNEKLFF
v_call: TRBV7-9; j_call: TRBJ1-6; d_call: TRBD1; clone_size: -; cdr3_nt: TGTGCCAGCAGCTTAGCGGGACAGGCCGGTGCGCCCCTCCACTTT; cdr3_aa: CASSLAGQAGAPLHF
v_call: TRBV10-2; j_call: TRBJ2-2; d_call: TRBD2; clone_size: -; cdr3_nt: TGCGCCAGCACCGTTAGCGGGAGAACCGGGGAGCTGTTTTTT; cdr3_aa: CASTVSGRTGELFF
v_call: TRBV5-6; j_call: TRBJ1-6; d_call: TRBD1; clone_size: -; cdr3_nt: TGTGCCAGCACGGGACAGTCTAATTCACCCCTCCACTTT; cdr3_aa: CASTGQSNSPLHF
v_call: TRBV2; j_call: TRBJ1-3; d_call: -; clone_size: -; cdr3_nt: TGTGCCAGCAGTGTGGGCAGCTCTGGAAACACCATATATTTT; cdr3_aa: CASSVGSSGNTIYF
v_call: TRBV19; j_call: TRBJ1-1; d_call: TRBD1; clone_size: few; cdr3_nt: TGTGCCAGTAGTATAGCGGCAGGGGGCATGAACACTGAAGCTTTCTTT; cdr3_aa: CASSIAAGGMNTEAFF
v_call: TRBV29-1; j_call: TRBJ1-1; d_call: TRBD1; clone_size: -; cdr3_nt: TGCAGCGCCGTAAGGGACAGGGTGGGCACTGAAGCTTTCTTT; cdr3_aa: CSAVRDRVGTEAFF
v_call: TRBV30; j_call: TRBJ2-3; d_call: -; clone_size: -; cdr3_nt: TGTGCCTGGAGGGAAGGACAGCCCGTCGATACGCAGTATTTT; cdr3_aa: CAWREGQPVDTQYF
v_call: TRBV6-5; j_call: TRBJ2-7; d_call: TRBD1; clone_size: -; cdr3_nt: TGTGCCAGCAGTAACAGGGGATTCGAGCAGTACTTC; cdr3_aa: CASSNRGFEQYF
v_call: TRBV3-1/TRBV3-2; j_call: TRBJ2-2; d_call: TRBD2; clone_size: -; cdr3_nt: TGTGCCAGCAGCGTCCGCACTAGCGGGCCCTACACCGGGGAGCTGTTTTTT; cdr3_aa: CASSVRTSGPYTGELFF
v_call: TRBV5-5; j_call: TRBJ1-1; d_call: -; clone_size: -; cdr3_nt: TGTGCCAGCAGCGCCCTAACAGCGAACACTGAAGCTTTCTTT; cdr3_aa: CASSALTANTEAFF
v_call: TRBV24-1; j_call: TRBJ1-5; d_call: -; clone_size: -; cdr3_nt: TGTGCCACCAGTGATCGGACAGAATTCGGTCAGCCCCAGCATTTT; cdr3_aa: CATSDRTEFGQPQHF
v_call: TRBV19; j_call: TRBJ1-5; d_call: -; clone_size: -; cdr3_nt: TGTGCCAGTAGTCCCACGGCCAGGTCTAATCAGCCCCAGCATTTT; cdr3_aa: CASSPTARSNQPQHF
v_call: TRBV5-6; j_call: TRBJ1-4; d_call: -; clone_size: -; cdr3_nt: TGTGCCAGCAGCTTTCTGGGGAGTCGGAATGAAAAACTGTTTTTT; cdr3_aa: CASSFLGSRNEKLFF
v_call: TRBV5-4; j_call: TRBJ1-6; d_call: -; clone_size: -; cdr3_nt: TGTGCCACAACCAAGGCGGGGTCACCCCTCCACTTT; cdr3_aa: CATTKAGSPLHF
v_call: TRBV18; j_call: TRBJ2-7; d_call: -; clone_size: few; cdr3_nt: TGTGCCAGCTCACCCCCCTCCCTGGTCGGGGCCTACGAGCAGTACTTC; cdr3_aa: CASSPPSLVGAYEQYF
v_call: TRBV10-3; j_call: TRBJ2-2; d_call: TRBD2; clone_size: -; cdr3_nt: TGTGCCTCCTCGGGGGGACTAGCGGGAGGGCCAGGGACCGGGGAGCTGTTTTTT; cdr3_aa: CASSGGLAGGPGTGELFF
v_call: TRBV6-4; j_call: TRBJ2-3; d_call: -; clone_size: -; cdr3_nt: TGTGCCAGCAGTGTGACGGGAGTTGATACGCAGTATTTT; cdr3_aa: CASSVTGVDTQYF
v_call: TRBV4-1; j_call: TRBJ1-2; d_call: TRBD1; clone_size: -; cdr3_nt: TGCGCCAGCAGCCTGCCCCCCGGGACAGGGGCTAACTATGGCTACACCTTC; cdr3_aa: CASSLPPGTGANYGYTF
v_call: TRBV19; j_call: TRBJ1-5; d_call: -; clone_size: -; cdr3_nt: TGTGCCAGTAGTATAAAGGTGGGGAGGGACCAGCCCCAGCATTTT; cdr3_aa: CASSIKVGRDQPQHF
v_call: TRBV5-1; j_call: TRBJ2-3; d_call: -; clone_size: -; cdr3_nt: TGCGCCAGCAGCTTGGTGGGGGCTCCTAGCACAGATACGCAGTATTTT; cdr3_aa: CASSLVGAPSTDTQYF